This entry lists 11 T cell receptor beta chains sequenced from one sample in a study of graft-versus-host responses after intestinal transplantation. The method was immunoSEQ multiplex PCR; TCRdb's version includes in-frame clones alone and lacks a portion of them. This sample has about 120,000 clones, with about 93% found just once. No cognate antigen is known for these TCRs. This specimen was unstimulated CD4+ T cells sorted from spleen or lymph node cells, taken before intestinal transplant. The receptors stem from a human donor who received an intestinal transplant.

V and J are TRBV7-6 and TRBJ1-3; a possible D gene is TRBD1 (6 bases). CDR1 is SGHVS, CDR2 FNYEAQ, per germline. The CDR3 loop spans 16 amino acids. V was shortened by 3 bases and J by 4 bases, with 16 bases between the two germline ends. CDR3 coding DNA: TGTGCCAGCAGCTTTCTTCTCCAGGGGAGCGGAAACACCATATATTTT. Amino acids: CASSFLLQGSGNTIYF. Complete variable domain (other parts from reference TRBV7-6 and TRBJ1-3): GAGVSQSPRYKVTKRGQDVALRCDPISGHVSLYWYRQALGQGPEFLTYFNYEAQQDKSGLPNDRFSAERPEGSISTLTIQRTEQRDSAMYRCASSFLLQGSGNTIYFGEGSWLTVV.

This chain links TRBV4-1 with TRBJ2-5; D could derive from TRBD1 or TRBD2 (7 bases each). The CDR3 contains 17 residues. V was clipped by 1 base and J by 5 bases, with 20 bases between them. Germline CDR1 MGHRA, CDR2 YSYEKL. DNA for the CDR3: TGCGCCAGCAGCCAAGCAAGGGAGGGGGCTAGGAGGGAGACCCAGTACTTC. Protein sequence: CASSQAREGARRETQYF.

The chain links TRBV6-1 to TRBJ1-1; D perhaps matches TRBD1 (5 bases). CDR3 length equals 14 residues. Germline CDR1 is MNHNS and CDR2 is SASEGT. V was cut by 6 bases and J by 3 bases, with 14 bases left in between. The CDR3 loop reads CASRPAGDHTEAFF. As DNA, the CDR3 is TGTGCCAGCAGACCGGCGGGGGACCACACTGAAGCTTTCTTT.

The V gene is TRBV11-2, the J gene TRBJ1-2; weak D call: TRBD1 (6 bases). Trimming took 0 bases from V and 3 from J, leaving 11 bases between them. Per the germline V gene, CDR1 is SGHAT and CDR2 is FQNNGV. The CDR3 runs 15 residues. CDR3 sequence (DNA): TGTGCCAGCAGCTTAGATCGGGGGCAGTACTATGGCTACACCTTC. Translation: CASSLDRGQYYGYTF.

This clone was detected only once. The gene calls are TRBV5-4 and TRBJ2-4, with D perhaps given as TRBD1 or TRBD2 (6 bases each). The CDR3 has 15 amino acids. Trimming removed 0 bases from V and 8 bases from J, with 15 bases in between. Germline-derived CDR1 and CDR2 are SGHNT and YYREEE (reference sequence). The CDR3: CASSLASGARDIQYF. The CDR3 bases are TGTGCCAGCAGCTTGGCTTCGGGGGCGAGGGACATTCAGTACTTC.

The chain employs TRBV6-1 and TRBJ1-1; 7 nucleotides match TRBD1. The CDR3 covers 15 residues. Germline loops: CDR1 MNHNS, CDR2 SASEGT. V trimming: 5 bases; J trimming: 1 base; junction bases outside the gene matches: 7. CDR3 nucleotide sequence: TGTGCCAGCAGTACCGGACAGGCGGGGAACACTGAAGCTTTCTTT. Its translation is CASSTGQAGNTEAFF.

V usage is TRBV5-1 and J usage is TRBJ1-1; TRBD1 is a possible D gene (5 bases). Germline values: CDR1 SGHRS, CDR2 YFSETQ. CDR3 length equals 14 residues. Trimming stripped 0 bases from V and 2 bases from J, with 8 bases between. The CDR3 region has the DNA TGCGCCAGCAGCTTGGCACAGGTCAACACTGAAGCTTTCTTT. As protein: CASSLAQVNTEAFF.

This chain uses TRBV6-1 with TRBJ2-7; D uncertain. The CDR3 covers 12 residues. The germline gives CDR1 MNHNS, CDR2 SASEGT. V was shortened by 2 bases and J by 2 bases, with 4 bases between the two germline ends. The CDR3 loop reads CASSEHTYEQYF. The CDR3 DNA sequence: TGTGCCAGCAGTGAACACACCTACGAGCAGTACTTC.

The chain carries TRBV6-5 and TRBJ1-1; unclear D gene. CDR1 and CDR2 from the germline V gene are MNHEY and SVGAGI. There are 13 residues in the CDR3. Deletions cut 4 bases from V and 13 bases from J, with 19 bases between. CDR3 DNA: TGTGCCAGCAGTTCCCAAACTCGGGCCGTGGGTTTCTTT. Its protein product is CASSSQTRAVGFF.

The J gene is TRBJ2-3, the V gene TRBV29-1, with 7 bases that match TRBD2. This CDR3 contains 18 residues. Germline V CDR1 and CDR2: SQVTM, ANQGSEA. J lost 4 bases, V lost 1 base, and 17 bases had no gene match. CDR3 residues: CSVEARVRREQGADTQYF. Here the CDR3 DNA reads TGCAGCGTTGAAGCCCGCGTTCGGCGGGAGCAAGGGGCAGATACGCAGTATTTT.

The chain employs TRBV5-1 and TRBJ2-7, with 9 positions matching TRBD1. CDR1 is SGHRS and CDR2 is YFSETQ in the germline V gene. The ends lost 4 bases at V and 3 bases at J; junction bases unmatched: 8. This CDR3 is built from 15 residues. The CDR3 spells CASSILPGQGYEQYF. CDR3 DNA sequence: TGCGCCAGCAGCATCCTTCCGGGACAGGGCTACGAGCAGTACTTC.